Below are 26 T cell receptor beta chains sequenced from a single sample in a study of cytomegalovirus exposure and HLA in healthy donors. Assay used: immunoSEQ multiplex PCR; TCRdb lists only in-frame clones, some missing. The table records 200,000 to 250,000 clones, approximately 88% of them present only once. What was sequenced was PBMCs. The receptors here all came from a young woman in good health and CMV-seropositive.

The chain's CDR3 is CASTSLAGQGIYEQYF. The CDR3 bases are TGCGCCAGCACCTCCCTCGCGGGACAGGGGATCTACGAGCAGTACTTC. The gene calls are TRBV5-1 and TRBJ2-7, with 10 bases fitting TRBD1. The CDR3 length is 16 residues. Trimming took 6 bases from V and 3 from J; bases not matched to a gene: 12. Germline CDR1 is SGHRS and CDR2 is YFSETQ.

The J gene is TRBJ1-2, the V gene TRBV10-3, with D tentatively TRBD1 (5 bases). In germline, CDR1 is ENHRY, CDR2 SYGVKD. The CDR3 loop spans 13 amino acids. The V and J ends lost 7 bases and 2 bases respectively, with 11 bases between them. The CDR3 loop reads CAITWDGNYGYTF. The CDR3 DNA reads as TGTGCCATCACCTGGGACGGGAACTATGGCTACACCTTC.

In DNA form, the CDR3 reads TGTGCCAGCAAGAAGTACGAGCAGTACTTC. The encoded protein is CASKKYEQYF. This chain joins TRBV5-8 and TRBJ2-7; unclear D gene. The V gene's germline CDR1 is SGHTS and CDR2 YDEGEE. V gave up 6 bases and J gave up 4 bases, with 5 bases separating them. The CDR3 extends over 10 amino acids.

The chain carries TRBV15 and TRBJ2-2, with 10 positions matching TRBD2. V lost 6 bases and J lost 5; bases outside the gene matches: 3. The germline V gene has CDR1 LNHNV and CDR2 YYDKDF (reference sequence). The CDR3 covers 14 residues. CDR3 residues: CATRLAGKTGELFF. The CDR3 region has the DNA TGTGCCACCAGACTAGCGGGAAAGACCGGGGAGCTGTTTTTT.

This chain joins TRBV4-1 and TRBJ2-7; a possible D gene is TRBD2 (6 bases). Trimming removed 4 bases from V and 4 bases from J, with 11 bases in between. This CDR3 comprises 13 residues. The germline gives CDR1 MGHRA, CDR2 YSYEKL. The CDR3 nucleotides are TGCGCCAGCAGCCTAGGGACTGAATACGAGCAGTACTTC. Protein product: CASSLGTEYEQYF.

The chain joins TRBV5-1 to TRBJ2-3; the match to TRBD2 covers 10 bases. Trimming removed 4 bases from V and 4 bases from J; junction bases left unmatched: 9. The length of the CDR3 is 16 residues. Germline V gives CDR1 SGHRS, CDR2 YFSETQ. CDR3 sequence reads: CASSPEAAGGPDTQYF. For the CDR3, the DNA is TGCGCCAGCAGCCCCGAGGCAGCGGGAGGGCCAGATACGCAGTATTTT.

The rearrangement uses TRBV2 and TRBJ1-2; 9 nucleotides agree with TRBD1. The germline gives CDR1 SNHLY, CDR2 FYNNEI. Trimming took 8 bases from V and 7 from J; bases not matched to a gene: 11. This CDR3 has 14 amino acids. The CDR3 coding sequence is TGTGCCAGCCTAAAAACAGGGGGCTGGGGTGGCTACACCTTC. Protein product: CASLKTGGWGGYTF.

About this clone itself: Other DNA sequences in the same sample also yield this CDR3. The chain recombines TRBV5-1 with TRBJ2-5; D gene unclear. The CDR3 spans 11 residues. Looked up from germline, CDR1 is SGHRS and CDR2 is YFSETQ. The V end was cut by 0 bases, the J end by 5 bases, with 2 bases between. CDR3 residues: CASSLEETQYF. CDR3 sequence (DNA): TGCGCCAGCAGCTTGGAGGAGACCCAGTACTTC.

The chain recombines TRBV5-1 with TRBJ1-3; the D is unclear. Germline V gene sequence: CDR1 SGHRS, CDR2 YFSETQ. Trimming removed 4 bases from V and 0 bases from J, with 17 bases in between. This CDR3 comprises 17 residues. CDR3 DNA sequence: TGCGCCAGCAGCCAAGCGCCCGTAGGAGACTCTGGAAACACCATATATTTT. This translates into CASSQAPVGDSGNTIYF.

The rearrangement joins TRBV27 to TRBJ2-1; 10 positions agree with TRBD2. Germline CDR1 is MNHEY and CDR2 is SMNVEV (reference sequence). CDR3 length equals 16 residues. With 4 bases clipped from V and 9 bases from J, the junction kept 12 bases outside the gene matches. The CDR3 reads CASSSRLAGFRVEQFF. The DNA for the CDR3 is TGTGCCAGCAGTTCCCGACTAGCGGGTTTCCGTGTTGAGCAGTTCTTC.

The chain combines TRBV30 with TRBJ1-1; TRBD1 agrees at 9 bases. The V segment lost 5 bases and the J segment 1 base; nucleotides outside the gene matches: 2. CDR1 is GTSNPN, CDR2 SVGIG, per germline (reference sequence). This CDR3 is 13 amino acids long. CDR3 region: CAWGQGSNTEAFF. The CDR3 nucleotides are TGTGCCTGGGGACAGGGGTCGAACACTGAAGCTTTCTTT.

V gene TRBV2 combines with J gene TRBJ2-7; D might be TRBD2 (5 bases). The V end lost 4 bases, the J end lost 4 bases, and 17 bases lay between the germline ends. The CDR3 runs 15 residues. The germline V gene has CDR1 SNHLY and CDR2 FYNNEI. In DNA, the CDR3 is TGTGCCAGCAGTGCGGGCCGGGGAAACATATACGAGCAGTACTTC. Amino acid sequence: CASSAGRGNIYEQYF.

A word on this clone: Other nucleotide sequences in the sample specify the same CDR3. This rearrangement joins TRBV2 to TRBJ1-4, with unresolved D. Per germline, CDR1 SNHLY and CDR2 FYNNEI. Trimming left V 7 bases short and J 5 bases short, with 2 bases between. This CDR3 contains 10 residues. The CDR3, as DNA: TGTGCCAGCAAGAATGAAAAACTGTTTTTT. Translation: CASKNEKLFF.

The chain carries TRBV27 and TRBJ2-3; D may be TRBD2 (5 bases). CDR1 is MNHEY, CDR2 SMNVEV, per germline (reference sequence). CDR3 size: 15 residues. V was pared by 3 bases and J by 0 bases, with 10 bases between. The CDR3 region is CASSFRDESTDTQYF. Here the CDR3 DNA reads TGTGCCAGCAGTTTCCGGGATGAAAGCACAGATACGCAGTATTTT.

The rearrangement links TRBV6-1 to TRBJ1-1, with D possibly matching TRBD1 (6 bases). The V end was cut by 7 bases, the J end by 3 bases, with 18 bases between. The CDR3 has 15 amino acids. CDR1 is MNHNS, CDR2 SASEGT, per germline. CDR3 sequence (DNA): TGTGCCAGCAACCAAGGGGGGGCTAGGGACACTGAAGCTTTCTTT. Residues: CASNQGGARDTEAFF.

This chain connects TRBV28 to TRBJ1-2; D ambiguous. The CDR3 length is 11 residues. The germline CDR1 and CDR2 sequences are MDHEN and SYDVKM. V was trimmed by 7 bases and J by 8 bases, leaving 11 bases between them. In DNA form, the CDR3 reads TGTGCCAGCACCTCCGCGTACGGCTACACCTTC. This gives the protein CASTSAYGYTF.

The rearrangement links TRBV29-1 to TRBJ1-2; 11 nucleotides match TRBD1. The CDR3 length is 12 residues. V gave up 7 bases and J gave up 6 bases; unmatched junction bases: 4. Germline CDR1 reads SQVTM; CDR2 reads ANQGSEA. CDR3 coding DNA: TGCAGCGGCCAGGGACAGGGGGATGGCTACACCTTC. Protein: CSGQGQGDGYTF.

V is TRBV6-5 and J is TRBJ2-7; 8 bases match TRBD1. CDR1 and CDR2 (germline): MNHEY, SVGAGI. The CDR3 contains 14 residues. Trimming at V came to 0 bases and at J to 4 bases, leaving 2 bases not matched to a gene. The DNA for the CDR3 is TGTGCCAGCAGTTACTCGAGGACAGGGTACGAGCAGTACTTC. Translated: CASSYSRTGYEQYF.

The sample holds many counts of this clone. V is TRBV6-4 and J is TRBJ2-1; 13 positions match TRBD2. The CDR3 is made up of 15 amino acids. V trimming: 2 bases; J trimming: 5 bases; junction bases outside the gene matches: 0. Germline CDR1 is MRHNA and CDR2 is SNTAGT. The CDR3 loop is CASSDGTSGNNEQFF. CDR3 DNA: TGTGCCAGCAGTGACGGGACTAGCGGGAACAATGAGCAGTTCTTC.

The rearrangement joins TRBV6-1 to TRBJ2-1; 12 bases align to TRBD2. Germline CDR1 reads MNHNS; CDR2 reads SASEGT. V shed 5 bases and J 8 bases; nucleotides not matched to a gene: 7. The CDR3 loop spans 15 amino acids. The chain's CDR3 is CASSKRLAGVDEQFF. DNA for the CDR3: TGTGCCAGCAGTAAACGACTAGCGGGAGTTGATGAGCAGTTCTTC.

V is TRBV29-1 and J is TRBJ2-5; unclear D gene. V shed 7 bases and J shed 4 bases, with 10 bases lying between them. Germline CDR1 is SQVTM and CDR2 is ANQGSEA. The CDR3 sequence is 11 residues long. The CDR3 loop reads CSAEPGETQYF. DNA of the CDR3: TGCAGCGCCGAACCAGGAGAGACCCAGTACTTC.

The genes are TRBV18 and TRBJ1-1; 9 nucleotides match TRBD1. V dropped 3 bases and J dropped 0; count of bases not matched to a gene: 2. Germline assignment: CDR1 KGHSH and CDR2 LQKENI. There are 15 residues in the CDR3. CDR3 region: CASSPRTGVNTEAFF. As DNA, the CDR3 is TGTGCCAGCTCACCGCGGACAGGGGTGAACACTGAAGCTTTCTTT.

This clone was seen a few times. The CDR3: CASSQATDNPLYEQYF. CDR3 nucleotides: TGCGCCAGCAGCCAAGCGACAGATAACCCCCTCTACGAGCAGTACTTC. V gene TRBV5-1 combines with J gene TRBJ2-7; D might be TRBD1 (5 bases). The V gene's germline CDR1 is SGHRS and CDR2 YFSETQ. Deletions cut 4 bases from V and 3 bases from J, with 20 bases between. The CDR3 is 16 amino acids.

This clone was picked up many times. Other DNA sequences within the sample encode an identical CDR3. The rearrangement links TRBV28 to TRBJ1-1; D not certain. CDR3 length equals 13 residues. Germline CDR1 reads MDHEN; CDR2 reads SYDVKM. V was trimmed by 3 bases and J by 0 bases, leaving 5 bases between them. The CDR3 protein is CASSLGMNTEAFF. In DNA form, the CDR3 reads TGTGCCAGCAGTTTGGGAATGAACACTGAAGCTTTCTTT.

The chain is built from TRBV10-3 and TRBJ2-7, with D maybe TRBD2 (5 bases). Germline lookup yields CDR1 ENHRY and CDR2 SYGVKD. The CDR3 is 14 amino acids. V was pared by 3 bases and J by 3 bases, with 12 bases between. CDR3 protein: CAISDRESHYEQYF. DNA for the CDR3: TGTGCCATCAGTGATAGGGAGAGCCACTACGAGCAGTACTTC.

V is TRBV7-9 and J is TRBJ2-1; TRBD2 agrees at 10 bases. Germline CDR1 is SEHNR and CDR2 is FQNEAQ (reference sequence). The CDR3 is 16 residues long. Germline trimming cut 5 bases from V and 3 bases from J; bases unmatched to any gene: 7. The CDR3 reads CASSVPSGGVYNEQFF. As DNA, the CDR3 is TGTGCCAGCAGCGTCCCTAGCGGGGGCGTCTACAATGAGCAGTTCTTC.